This T cell receptor beta chain was sequenced for a study of cytomegalovirus exposure and HLA in healthy donors. The overall study: Membership in the Caucasian-associated ancestry cluster was found for around 85% of 300 to 500 genotyped donors. Overall study results and limits: Association with HLA alleles at 0.05 false discovery rate was found for around 15,000 TCR beta sequences in a later analysis. Several of the most significant clusters appeared linked to common viral pathogens, based on a later analysis.

CDR1 GTSNPN and CDR2 SVGIG come from the germline V gene (reference sequence). The CDR3 runs 16 residues. The trim removed 0 bases at V and 5 bases at J, leaving 7 bases unmatched. Worth noting for this clone: Its target is not known.

13 Jbeta primers and 60 Vbeta primers were used for the PCR. Here immunoSEQ multiplex PCR was the method, and the copy in TCRdb shows in-frame clones only, minus some. The top ten clones hold less than 8% of a sample with about 100,000 clones, around four fifths of them seen once. This rearrangement joins TRBV30 to TRBJ2-2; TRBD2 matches at 9 bases. The sequenced sample consisted of PBMCs. The receptor's source is a young man in good health and CMV-seronegative. In nucleotides, the CDR3 is TGTGCCTGGAGTGTAGAGATCCTAGCGGGAACCGGGGAGCTGTTTTTT. Encoded protein: CAWSVEILAGTGELFF.